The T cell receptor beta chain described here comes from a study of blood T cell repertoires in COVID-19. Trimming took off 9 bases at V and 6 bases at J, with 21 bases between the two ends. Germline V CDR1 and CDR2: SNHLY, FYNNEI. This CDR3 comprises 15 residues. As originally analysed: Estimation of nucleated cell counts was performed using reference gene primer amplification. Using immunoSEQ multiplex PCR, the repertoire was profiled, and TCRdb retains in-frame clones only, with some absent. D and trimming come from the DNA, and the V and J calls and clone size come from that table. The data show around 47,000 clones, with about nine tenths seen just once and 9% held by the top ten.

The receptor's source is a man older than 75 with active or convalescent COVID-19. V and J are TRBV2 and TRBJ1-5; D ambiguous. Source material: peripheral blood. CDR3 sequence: CASAGRVGSIQPQHF. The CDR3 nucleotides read TGTGCCAGTGCTGGCCGGGTAGGAAGTATTCAGCCCCAGCATTTT.